This T cell receptor (beta chain) was sequenced during a study of response to subunit inactivated influenza vaccine. Study outcomes and limitations: New T cells are recruited in small numbers by each seasonal influenza vaccination, according to the authors' suggestion.

Comment on this clonotype: What it binds is not known.

Per germline, CDR1 SEHNR and CDR2 FQNEAQ (reference sequence). V was pared by 5 bases and J by 8 bases, with 5 bases of the junction left unmatched. CDR3 length: 14 amino acids. TCRdb reprocessed the RT-PCR reads via MiXCR and lists one record per CDR3 protein. The sample lists about 650,000 distinct CDR3 sequences; around 14% were seen once. This specimen was PBMCs from blood, taken approximately 13 days after vaccination. This TCR was sampled from a man in his forties or fifties who received an inactivated influenza vaccine. This sequence joins TRBV7-9 and TRBJ2-2; 10 nucleotides match TRBD1. As DNA, the CDR3 is TGTGCCAGCAGCCCTGACAGGGGGCAAGGGGAGCTGTTTTTT. Protein sequence: CASSPDRGQGELFF.